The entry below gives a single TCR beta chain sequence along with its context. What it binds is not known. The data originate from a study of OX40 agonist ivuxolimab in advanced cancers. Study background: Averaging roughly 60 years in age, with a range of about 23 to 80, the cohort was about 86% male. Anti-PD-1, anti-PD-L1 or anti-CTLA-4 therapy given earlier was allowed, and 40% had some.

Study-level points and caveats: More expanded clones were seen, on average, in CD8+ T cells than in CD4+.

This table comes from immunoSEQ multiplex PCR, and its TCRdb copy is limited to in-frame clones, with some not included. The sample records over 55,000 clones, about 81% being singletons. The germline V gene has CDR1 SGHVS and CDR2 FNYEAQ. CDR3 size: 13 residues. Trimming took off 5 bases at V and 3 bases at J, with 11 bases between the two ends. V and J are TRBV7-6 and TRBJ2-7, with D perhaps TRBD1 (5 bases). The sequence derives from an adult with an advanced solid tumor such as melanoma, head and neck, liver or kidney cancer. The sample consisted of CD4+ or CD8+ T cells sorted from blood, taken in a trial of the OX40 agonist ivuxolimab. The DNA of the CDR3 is TGTGCCAGCAGCCCGAATAGGGGCTACGAGCAGTACTTC. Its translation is CASSPNRGYEQYF.